The rows below give T cell receptor beta chains drawn from one sample of a study of shared clonotypes between healthy human individuals. Measured with immunoSEQ multiplex PCR; TCRdb has only the in-frame clones, and not every one. Found here are around 990,000 clones, approximately 77% of them singletons; the top ten hold 0.7% to 0.95%. Sequencing input: memory CD4+ T cells from PBMCs. Receptors were obtained from a man aged 18 to 35 in good health. Some clones in this sample may be carry-over from other donors' samples. Each CDR3 is given with its conserved first and last residue. The order of the fields is D gene, V gene, clone size, J gene, CDR3 DNA, CDR3 protein. A D gene is named only where the DNA matches it firmly. For some rows the clone size is stated as once, few or many, or as a class when expanded; others skip it.

>-|TRBV15|few|TRBJ2-2
TGTGCCACCAGCAGAGAAACTGCCGCGCTTGGCGGGGAGCTGTTTTTT
CATSRETAALGGELFF
>TRBD1|TRBV7-8|-|TRBJ2-1
TGTGCCAGCAAACCGTCCCCGGGACAGTACAATGAGCAGTTCTTC
CASKPSPGQYNEQFF
>-|TRBV7-2|-|TRBJ2-7
TGTGCCAGCAGCCCTTTTCGGGTAGGGTTAGACGAGCAGTACTTC
CASSPFRVGLDEQYF
>-|TRBV6-1|few|TRBJ1-1
TGTGCCAGCAGTGAACCAGACGGGAACACTGAAGCTTTCTTT
CASSEPDGNTEAFF
>TRBD2|TRBV28|-|TRBJ2-3
TGTGCCAGCAGTTCCCAGTTTAAAGGGACTAGTCGAGATACGCAGTATTTT
CASSSQFKGTSRDTQYF
>-|TRBV28|-|TRBJ1-2
TGTGCCAGCAGTTCGACCGGGGATCGGAGCGGGGGCCCCTATGGCTACACCTTC
CASSSTGDRSGGPYGYTF
>TRBD2|TRBV29-1|-|TRBJ2-7
TGCAGCGTCGCTACTAGCGGCGACTTTGGCGAGCAGTACTTC
CSVATSGDFGEQYF
>TRBD1|TRBV27|few|TRBJ1-2
TGTGCCAGCGGGGACAGGGAGCCCCGTGGCTACACCTTC
CASGDREPRGYTF
>TRBD2|TRBV10-3|-|TRBJ2-7
TGTGCCATCAGTCGGACTAGCGGTAGCTCCTACGAGCAGTACTTC
CAISRTSGSSYEQYF
>-|TRBV28|-|TRBJ2-2
TGTGCCAGCAGTTTGGGGGCGGGGGAGCTGTTTTTT
CASSLGAGELFF
>-|TRBV29-1|-|TRBJ1-2
TGCAGCGTCTCTCGGGGCCGGGACTATGGCTACACCTTC
CSVSRGRDYGYTF
>-|TRBV10-2|few|TRBJ1-1
TGCGCCAGCAGTGAGCCGGACACTGAAGCTTTCTTT
CASSEPDTEAFF
>-|TRBV18|-|TRBJ2-3
TGTGCCAGCTCACGGGGGGGCACGACCGGAGATACGCAGTATTTT
CASSRGGTTGDTQYF
>-|TRBV7-3|-|TRBJ1-1
TGTGCCAGCAGCTCCGGGGGCCCGGGGACTGAAGCTTTCTTT
CASSSGGPGTEAFF
>-|TRBV6-1|-|TRBJ2-2
TGTGCCAGCAGTGAAGCGCCAGGGTGGGCCGGGGAGCTGTTTTTT
CASSEAPGWAGELFF
>TRBD2|TRBV9|once|TRBJ2-1
TGTGCCAGCAGCGTAGGTACTAGCGGCCACAATGAGCAGTTCTTC
CASSVGTSGHNEQFF
>TRBD1|TRBV4-2|-|TRBJ2-7
TGTGCCAGCAGCCATAGAGACAGGGGGGTTAACGAGCAGTACTTC
CASSHRDRGVNEQYF